Listed below are T cell receptor beta chains from one sample, sequenced in a study of multiple sclerosis patients with progressive multifocal leukoencephalopathy. The protocol was immunoSEQ multiplex PCR, while the TCRdb copy is restricted to in-frame clones and leaves out a portion. The repertoire holds 25,000 to 35,000 clones, about 88% seen once, with 3.2% in the top ten. Material: PBMCs, obtained from a patient treated with natalizumab. The receptors shown here come from a human donor with progressive multifocal leukoencephalopathy. Each CDR3 is given with its conserved first and last residue. D genes are given only for firm matches. Rows give clone size only sometimes, using once, few, many, or a class for an expanded clone.

v_gene,j_gene,d_gene,abundance,CDR3nt,CDR3aa
TRBV4-1,TRBJ1-2,NA,NA,TGCGCCAGCAGCCAGAGGAATAACTATGGCTACACCTTC,CASSQRNNYGYTF
TRBV21-1,TRBJ2-7,NA,NA,TGTGCCAGCAGCAATCGAAGGCCGGGACAGGGGCGCGAGCAGTACTTC,CASSNRRPGQGREQYF
TRBV9,TRBJ2-7,TRBD1,NA,TGTGCCAGCAGTCCGGGACAGGGGGCGTACGAGCAGTACTTC,CASSPGQGAYEQYF
TRBV5-5,TRBJ2-7,TRBD2,NA,TGTGCCAGCAGCTTGAACCCAGCGGGAGGGTCCCGCGAGCAGTACTTC,CASSLNPAGGSREQYF
TRBV27,TRBJ2-5,NA,NA,TGTGCCAGCAGTTTTCGGGAGACCCAGTACTTC,CASSFRETQYF
TRBV14,TRBJ2-6,NA,NA,TGTGCCAGCAGCCAAGGGGGAGCCGGGGCCAACGTCCTGACTTTC,CASSQGGAGANVLTF
TRBV18,TRBJ1-2,NA,NA,TGTGCCAGCTCACCATTGAACGCAGGGGCCCGGGACTATGGCTACACCTTC,CASSPLNAGARDYGYTF
TRBV5-1,TRBJ2-7,TRBD1,once,TGCGCCAGCAGCTTAGGGGGACAGGGAAGCTCCTACGAGCAGTACTTC,CASSLGGQGSSYEQYF
TRBV28,TRBJ1-2,TRBD1,NA,TGTGCCAGCAGTTTATCAATTCAAACAGGGGGGCCTGGCTACACCTTC,CASSLSIQTGGPGYTF
TRBV27,TRBJ2-1,NA,NA,TGTGCCAGCAGGGGGGGGGCTACCTACAATGAGCAGTTCTTC,CASRGGATYNEQFF
TRBV29-1,TRBJ1-1,NA,NA,TGCAGCGTTCGCCGCCTTGAAGCTTTCTTT,CSVRRLEAFF
TRBV9,TRBJ2-1,NA,NA,TGTGCCAGCAGCGTAGCTCCTAGTTCAGGAGAGCAGTTCTTC,CASSVAPSSGEQFF
TRBV19,TRBJ2-4,TRBD2,NA,TGTGCCAGTAGTCCGGGACTAGCGGGGGGTATAGCCAAAAACATTCAGTACTTC,CASSPGLAGGIAKNIQYF
TRBV7-8,TRBJ2-7,TRBD2,NA,TGTGCCAGCAGCTTAGCGGTGACTAGCGGGAATGAGCAGTACTTC,CASSLAVTSGNEQYF
TRBV6-1,TRBJ2-7,TRBD1,few,TGTGCCAGCAGGCGGCAGGGGGCAGTCTACGAGCAGTACTTC,CASRRQGAVYEQYF
TRBV27,TRBJ2-7,NA,NA,TGTGCCAGCAGTCAACTGGGAACTCTATCGGACGAGCAGTACTTC,CASSQLGTLSDEQYF
TRBV11-2,TRBJ2-7,TRBD2,once,TGTGCCAGCAGCTTAGAGAGTAGCGGGAGCCCAGAACCATACGAGCAGTACTTC,CASSLESSGSPEPYEQYF
TRBV18,TRBJ2-7,TRBD1,once,TGTGCCAGCTCACTTTCCCGGACAGGCTCCTACGAGCAGTACTTC,CASSLSRTGSYEQYF
TRBV27,TRBJ2-5,NA,few,TGTGCCAGCCGAGCCCCAGGGATTGAGACCCAGTACTTC,CASRAPGIETQYF
TRBV6-1,TRBJ2-1,TRBD2,NA,TGCGCCAGCAGTGAAGATTGGACTAGCGGAGGTGAGCAGTTCTTC,CASSEDWTSGGEQFF
TRBV7-9,TRBJ2-3,TRBD2,NA,TGTGCCAGCAGCTTAGACACTAGCGGGAGGGTGGATACGCAGTATTTT,CASSLDTSGRVDTQYF
TRBV7-6,TRBJ2-3,TRBD2,NA,TGTGCCAGCAGCCCCTCCCCGGGACTAGCGGTTCAGGGTACGCAGTATTTT,CASSPSPGLAVQGTQYF
TRBV6-5,TRBJ1-2,NA,NA,TGTGCCAGCACCCCACAGAGGAACTATGGCTACACCTTC,CASTPQRNYGYTF
TRBV27,TRBJ2-2,TRBD2,NA,TGTGCCAGCAGTAGAGCGGGAAGCGTTACCGGGGAGCTGTTTTTT,CASSRAGSVTGELFF
TRBV6-4,TRBJ2-2,NA,NA,TGTGCCAGCAGTGCGACCGAGTACACCGGGGAGCTGTTTTTT,CASSATEYTGELFF
TRBV2,TRBJ1-1,TRBD1,NA,TGTGCCAGCAGTGAGCAGGACAGGATGAACACTGAAGCTTTCTTT,CASSEQDRMNTEAFF
TRBV7-3,TRBJ2-7,NA,NA,TGTGCCAGCAGCTACACAGGGTCCCACGAGCAGTACTTC,CASSYTGSHEQYF
TRBV20-1,TRBJ1-1,NA,NA,TGCAGTGCTCGGGACCGGACTGAAGCTTTCTTT,CSARDRTEAFF
TRBV5-1,TRBJ2-1,NA,once,TGCGCCAGCAGCTTGGCCCCTAGATCCTACAATGAGCAGTTCTTC,CASSLAPRSYNEQFF
TRBV30,TRBJ2-7,NA,NA,TGTGCCTGGACCCACGAGCAGTACTTC,CAWTHEQYF
TRBV9,TRBJ2-1,TRBD2,NA,TGTGCCAGCAGCGTAGACGCTAGCGGACATAGCTCCTACAATGAGCAGTTCTTC,CASSVDASGHSSYNEQFF